The rows below give T cell receptor beta chains drawn from one sample of a study of technical replicates of blood from several donors. Method: immunoSEQ multiplex PCR; TCRdb's copy keeps in-frame clones and lacks some. Here the sample spans some 81,000 clones, about 91% being singletons. The sample comprised T cells isolated from PBMCs. These receptors were collected from a human donor in good health. Both conserved end residues are part of each CDR3. D genes are given only for firm matches. Rows may omit the clone size; those that give it use once, few, many or a size class.

j_call clone_size v_call d_call cdr3_aa cdr3_nt
TRBJ2-1 NA TRBV5-1 NA CASSLGESYNEQFF TGCGCCAGCAGCTTGGGGGAGTCCTACAATGAGCAGTTCTTC
TRBJ1-1 NA TRBV9 NA CASSVEGVAAEAFF TGTGCCAGCAGCGTAGAAGGGGTTGCGGCTGAAGCTTTCTTT
TRBJ2-1 NA TRBV2 NA CASSEGPSVYNEQFF TGTGCCAGCAGTGAAGGGCCTAGCGTGTACAATGAGCAGTTCTTC
TRBJ2-1 NA TRBV7-6 TRBD2 CASSLVAGGSSSYNEQFF TGTGCCAGCAGCTTAGTAGCGGGGGGCTCGAGCTCCTACAATGAGCAGTTCTTC
TRBJ2-2 NA TRBV18 NA CASSPTRDTGELFF TGTGCCAGCTCACCAACTAGAGACACCGGGGAGCTGTTTTTT
TRBJ2-3 NA TRBV9 TRBD2 CASSELAGRTDTQYF TGTGCCAGCAGCGAACTAGCGGGGAGGACGGATACGCAGTATTTT
TRBJ2-1 NA TRBV6-5 TRBD2 CASSYAGAYNEQFF TGTGCCAGCAGTTACGCGGGAGCCTACAATGAGCAGTTCTTC
TRBJ2-2 NA TRBV7-8 TRBD2 CASSLVSGPNTGELFF TGTGCCAGCAGCTTGGTTAGCGGGCCGAACACCGGGGAGCTGTTTTTT
TRBJ1-3 NA TRBV2 NA CASTEIVVSWTPDSGNTIYF TGTGCCAGCACCGAAATCGTCGTGAGTTGGACACCAGACTCTGGAAACACCATATATTTT
TRBJ2-1 NA TRBV11-2 TRBD2 CASSFPGRTSRRVGNEQFF TGTGCCAGCAGCTTCCCTGGCCGGACTAGCAGGAGGGTGGGCAATGAGCAGTTCTTC
TRBJ2-5 once TRBV5-1 TRBD1 CASSLAGQGEETQYF TGCGCCAGCAGCTTGGCTGGACAGGGGGAAGAGACCCAGTACTTC
TRBJ2-7 NA TRBV19 NA CASSMQGGFYEQYF TGTGCCAGTAGTATGCAGGGTGGGTTCTACGAGCAGTACTTC
TRBJ2-1 NA TRBV7-9 NA CAKEDDYNEQFF TGTGCCAAGGAGGACGATTACAATGAGCAGTTCTTC
TRBJ1-6 NA TRBV21-1 NA CASSKSGNSPLHF TGTGCCAGCAGCAAATCGGGGAATTCACCCCTCCACTTT
TRBJ2-3 NA TRBV11-2 TRBD2 CASSPRPAGGSTDTQYF TGTGCCAGCAGCCCGCGACCAGCGGGAGGGAGCACAGATACGCAGTATTTT
TRBJ2-7 NA TRBV5-4 NA CASSLTSAGREQYF TGTGCCAGCAGCTTAACCTCAGCAGGGAGGGAGCAGTACTTC
TRBJ2-7 NA TRBV25-1 TRBD1 CASSDYRGYSYEQYF TGTGCCAGCAGTGATTACAGGGGGTACTCCTACGAGCAGTACTTC
TRBJ2-2 NA TRBV6-5 NA CASSYTGNTGELFF TGTGCCAGCAGTTACACAGGGAACACCGGGGAGCTGTTTTTT
TRBJ2-3 NA TRBV10-2 TRBD2 CASSGGGTDTQYF TGCGCCAGCTCGGGAGGAGGTACAGATACGCAGTATTTT
TRBJ2-3 NA TRBV13 NA CASSSLLSADTQYF TGTGCCAGCAGCTCCCTACTTAGCGCAGATACGCAGTATTTT
TRBJ2-3 NA TRBV2 NA CASNIRGDTQYF TGTGCCAGCAATATAAGGGGAGATACGCAGTATTTT
TRBJ1-2 NA TRBV6-5 TRBD1 CASRQGGDYGYTF TGTGCCAGCAGACAGGGGGGAGACTATGGCTACACCTTC
TRBJ2-6 NA TRBV28 NA CASSSIVGGSGANVLTF TGTGCCAGCAGTTCAATCGTAGGGGGCTCTGGGGCCAACGTCCTGACTTTC
TRBJ2-2 NA TRBV28 TRBD1 CASIGDSAKPGELFF TGTGCCAGCATAGGGGACAGTGCGAAACCCGGGGAGCTGTTTTTT
TRBJ2-3 NA TRBV5-1 NA CASSPDAGIPGTDTQYF TGCGCCAGCAGCCCCGACGCCGGGATTCCGGGAACAGATACGCAGTATTTT
TRBJ2-7 NA TRBV5-1 TRBD1 CASSPMGQSYEQYF TGCGCCAGCAGCCCGATGGGACAGTCTTACGAGCAGTACTTC
TRBJ1-5 NA TRBV9 TRBD1 CASSVGTDNQPQHF TGTGCCAGCAGCGTCGGGACAGATAATCAGCCCCAGCATTTT
TRBJ2-5 NA TRBV19 NA CASPHPLSLGKTQYF TGTGCCAGTCCCCATCCCCTAAGCCTAGGAAAGACCCAGTACTTC
TRBJ2-7 NA TRBV7-9 NA CASSLSGYEQYF TGTGCCAGCAGCTTATCGGGTTACGAGCAGTACTTC
TRBJ2-1 once TRBV12-2 NA CASRAPFGTACYNEQFF TGTGCAAGTCGCGCCCCCTTCGGGACAGCCTGCTACAATGAGCAGTTCTTC
TRBJ2-3 few TRBV18 NA CASSPVQGELGTQYF TGTGCCAGCTCACCAGTACAGGGAGAGTTAGGTACGCAGTATTTT
TRBJ2-1 NA TRBV2 NA CASSAEGLSYNEQFF TGTGCCAGCAGTGCTGAGGGACTCTCCTACAATGAGCAGTTCTTC
TRBJ1-4 NA TRBV13 TRBD1 CASSSIWDSNEKLFF TGTGCCAGCAGCTCCATTTGGGACAGTAATGAAAAACTGTTTTTT
TRBJ2-2 NA TRBV10-3 TRBD1 CAISLTGPNTGELFF TGTGCCATCAGCCTGACAGGGCCGAACACCGGGGAGCTGTTTTTT
TRBJ2-7 NA TRBV6-1 TRBD2 CASGLAGTYEQYF TGTGCCAGTGGACTAGCGGGAACCTACGAGCAGTACTTC